This T cell receptor beta chain appears in the sequencing data of a study of cytomegalovirus exposure and HLA in healthy donors. Germline loops: CDR1 MNHEY, CDR2 SVGAGI. The CDR3 is made up of 15 amino acids. Trimming took 0 bases from V and 2 from J; bases not matched to a gene: 3. Findings and limits, study-wide: Analyzed later, association rates of TCRs varied across HLA loci, with DRB1 most and HLA-C fewest. A few CMV-associated chains were confirmed in vitro to be specific for CMV antigens. There were some 150 TCR beta chains listed as cytomegalovirus-associated.

60 Vbeta and 13 Jbeta primers were used in PCR. As processed by the authors: In a later analysis, approximately 80 million unique TCR beta chains included roughly 11 million shared by two or more donors. Method: immunoSEQ multiplex PCR; TCRdb's copy keeps in-frame clones and lacks some. That table gives V, J and clone size, and the DNA gave D and trimming. Counted here are some 100,000 clones, about 79% occurring once; the ten biggest clones make up approximately 3.4%. As concerns this clone: Antigen unknown.

Sequencing input: PBMCs. The rearrangement joins TRBV6-5 to TRBJ1-2, with 7 bases matching TRBD1. The clonotype comes from a male donor in good health and CMV-seropositive. This chain's CDR3 is CASSYSAGGNYGYTF. The CDR3 DNA is TGTGCCAGCAGTTACTCGGCAGGGGGGAACTATGGCTACACCTTC.